The T cell receptor (beta chain) described here comes from a study of Graves' ophthalmopathy and Graves' hyperthyroidism. This clonotype was seen a few times. RNA transcripts yielded amplified TCR beta CDR3 regions. Investigators did first-round RT-PCR with HTBI primers, then second-round multiplex PCR. One entry per CDR3 protein, called by TCRdb with MiXCR from the multiplex PCR reads. The table includes almost 400,000 distinct CDR3 sequences, approximately 20% detected once. CDR1 MDHEN and CDR2 SYDVKM come from the germline V gene. The CDR3 covers 15 residues. Trimming removed 2 bases from V and 5 bases from J, with 13 bases in between.

The sequenced material came from peripheral blood. The chain recombines TRBV28 with TRBJ1-5; D unresolved. This TCR derives from a woman aged 18 to 35 with Graves' ophthalmopathy. This CDR3 reads CASSLPPAGYQPQHF. The CDR3 bases are TGTGCCAGCAGTTTACCCCCGGCAGGCTATCAGCCCCAGCATTTT.